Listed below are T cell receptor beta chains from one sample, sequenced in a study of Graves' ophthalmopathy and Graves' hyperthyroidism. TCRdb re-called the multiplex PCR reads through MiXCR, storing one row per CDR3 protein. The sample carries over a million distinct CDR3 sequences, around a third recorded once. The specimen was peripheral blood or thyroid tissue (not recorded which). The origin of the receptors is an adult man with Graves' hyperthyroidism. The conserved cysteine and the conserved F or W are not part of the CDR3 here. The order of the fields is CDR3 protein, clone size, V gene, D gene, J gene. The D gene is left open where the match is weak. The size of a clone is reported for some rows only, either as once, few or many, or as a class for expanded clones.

cdr3_aa: ATSDSGQSAGPQH; clone_size: -; v_call: TRBV24-1; d_call: TRBD1; j_call: TRBJ1-5
cdr3_aa: ASNWGDFTEAF; clone_size: few; v_call: TRBV6-2/TRBV6-3; d_call: -; j_call: TRBJ1-1
cdr3_aa: AIRPGTSGRSFYEQY; clone_size: few; v_call: TRBV10-3; d_call: TRBD2; j_call: TRBJ2-7
cdr3_aa: SAREIRVSTNEKLF; clone_size: -; v_call: TRBV20-1; d_call: -; j_call: TRBJ1-4
cdr3_aa: ARGPGTGGGDYGYT; clone_size: -; v_call: TRBV25-1; d_call: TRBD1; j_call: TRBJ1-2
cdr3_aa: SVWTGANEKLF; clone_size: -; v_call: TRBV29-1; d_call: TRBD1; j_call: TRBJ1-4
cdr3_aa: SVGREGGEQY; clone_size: -; v_call: TRBV29-1; d_call: TRBD2; j_call: TRBJ2-7
cdr3_aa: ASSQDRQIPIGYT; clone_size: -; v_call: TRBV3-1; d_call: -; j_call: TRBJ1-2
cdr3_aa: ATSSDRTGDGNTIY; clone_size: -; v_call: TRBV15; d_call: TRBD1; j_call: TRBJ1-3
cdr3_aa: ASSHGQFGDSPLH; clone_size: many; v_call: TRBV4-1; d_call: -; j_call: TRBJ1-6
cdr3_aa: ASSLLAGVGNTGELF; clone_size: few; v_call: TRBV12-3/TRBV12-4; d_call: TRBD2; j_call: TRBJ2-2
cdr3_aa: SARGFGETQY; clone_size: many; v_call: TRBV20-1; d_call: -; j_call: TRBJ2-5
cdr3_aa: VSSLDRGGQETQY; clone_size: -; v_call: TRBV7-3; d_call: TRBD1; j_call: TRBJ2-5
cdr3_aa: SARDFLSGRLGETQY; clone_size: many; v_call: TRBV20-1; d_call: -; j_call: TRBJ2-5
cdr3_aa: ASSLSPRPNTEAF; clone_size: -; v_call: TRBV5-5; d_call: -; j_call: TRBJ1-1
cdr3_aa: ASSLEVTHGDGYT; clone_size: many; v_call: TRBV11-2; d_call: -; j_call: TRBJ1-2
cdr3_aa: ASSLPGRGTQETQY; clone_size: once; v_call: TRBV7-2; d_call: -; j_call: TRBJ2-5
cdr3_aa: SARGLRAAGSGNTIY; clone_size: few; v_call: TRBV20-1; d_call: -; j_call: TRBJ1-3
cdr3_aa: ASSLEAAFSYEQY; clone_size: many; v_call: TRBV7-8; d_call: -; j_call: TRBJ2-7
cdr3_aa: ASSYSKTGTGFDEQY; clone_size: once; v_call: TRBV6-6; d_call: TRBD1; j_call: TRBJ2-7
cdr3_aa: SVEYGTTNEKLF; clone_size: -; v_call: TRBV29-1; d_call: -; j_call: TRBJ1-4
cdr3_aa: AISDPPGLAVQETQY; clone_size: few; v_call: TRBV10-3; d_call: TRBD2; j_call: TRBJ2-5
cdr3_aa: AWSTGTGGNSPLH; clone_size: many; v_call: TRBV30; d_call: TRBD1; j_call: TRBJ1-6
cdr3_aa: ASSQAGTVEQY; clone_size: many; v_call: TRBV4-1; d_call: TRBD1; j_call: TRBJ2-7
cdr3_aa: ARGCPILFSNSCYGYT; clone_size: -; v_call: TRBV25-1; d_call: -; j_call: TRBJ1-2
cdr3_aa: ASRREARANEKLF; clone_size: -; v_call: TRBV12-3/TRBV12-4; d_call: -; j_call: TRBJ1-4
cdr3_aa: ASTTQGRTDTQY; clone_size: -; v_call: TRBV11-2; d_call: -; j_call: TRBJ2-3
cdr3_aa: ASSKTGLRSYNSPLH; clone_size: many; v_call: TRBV7-8; d_call: TRBD1; j_call: TRBJ1-6
cdr3_aa: AISGNGEGLMNTEAF; clone_size: -; v_call: TRBV10-3; d_call: -; j_call: TRBJ1-1
cdr3_aa: SVAGQGYT; clone_size: -; v_call: TRBV29-1; d_call: TRBD1; j_call: TRBJ1-2
cdr3_aa: ASSQGAGGHYEQY; clone_size: -; v_call: TRBV9; d_call: TRBD2; j_call: TRBJ2-7
cdr3_aa: ASSQDLEREIEYEQY; clone_size: few; v_call: TRBV4-3; d_call: TRBD2; j_call: TRBJ2-7
cdr3_aa: ASSLTGAVSTGELF; clone_size: few; v_call: TRBV5-4; d_call: -; j_call: TRBJ2-2
cdr3_aa: ASSRTGKDTEAF; clone_size: -; v_call: TRBV7-9; d_call: TRBD1; j_call: TRBJ1-1
cdr3_aa: ASSSIDRGMSNQPQH; clone_size: few; v_call: TRBV28; d_call: TRBD1; j_call: TRBJ1-5
cdr3_aa: ASSLSPGYSGYT; clone_size: few; v_call: TRBV27; d_call: -; j_call: TRBJ1-2
cdr3_aa: ASSGRGDPTRLAGQETQY; clone_size: -; v_call: TRBV25-1; d_call: TRBD2; j_call: TRBJ2-5
cdr3_aa: ASSLADESTYEQY; clone_size: -; v_call: TRBV7-9; d_call: -; j_call: TRBJ2-7